This T cell receptor beta chain was identified during a study of T cells in Graves' hyperthyroidism and ophthalmopathy. Germline CDR1 PRHDT, CDR2 FYEKMQ (reference sequence). Deletions cut 0 bases from V and 8 bases from J, with 11 bases between. The CDR3 is 14 residues long. It was uncontrolled infection, other autoimmune disease, pregnancy or lactation that excluded patients. Extraction of PBMCs used under 13 ml of fresh peripheral blood. Amplification of TCR beta CDR3 regions was performed using RNA transcripts as template. With the HTBI primer set, the TCR CDR3 went through a first round of RT-PCR. TCRdb independently ran MiXCR on the multiplex PCR reads; one entry per CDR3 protein. This sample has fewer than 700,000 distinct CDR3 sequences, with around 15% found just once. Study-level points and caveats: Most clonotypes expanded in the thyroid (above 0.001) were also present in blood.

In its sample, this clonotype was seen many times. The target antigen is unknown. The chain joins TRBV13 to TRBJ1-5; D remains unclear. Sequences were obtained from blood. This clonotype originated in a woman under 40 with Graves' hyperthyroidism. CDR3 bases: TGTGCCAGCAGCTTAGGGCAGTTGGGTAAGCCCCAGCATTTT. This translates into CASSLGQLGKPQHF.